This T cell receptor (beta chain) was sequenced during a study of T cells in Graves' hyperthyroidism and ophthalmopathy. Study-level findings and limits: Most expanded thyroid clonotypes above 0.001 also appeared in blood.

Authors of the study amplified TCR beta CDR3 regions from RNA transcripts. TCR CDR3 underwent first-round RT-PCR with the HTBI primer set. TCRdb passed the multiplex PCR reads through MiXCR, listing each CDR3 protein once. The table lists more than 300,000 distinct CDR3 sequences, under 20% of them singletons. Patients with uncontrolled infections, other autoimmune diseases, pregnancy or lactation were excluded. The germline V and J ends were trimmed by 2 bases and 1 base, with 7 bases remaining between them. The CDR3 has 13 amino acids. The germline V gene encodes CDR1 SGHRS and CDR2 YFSETQ. At least ten counts were recorded for this clonotype. Its antigen is currently unknown.

The chain recombines TRBV5-1 with TRBJ2-7; D gene ambiguous. Sample: blood. The clonotype comes from a man between 18 and 29 years old with Graves' ophthalmopathy. CDR3 sequence (DNA): TGCGCCAGCAGCTTCACAGTTTCCTACGAGCAGTACTTC. It translates to CASSFTVSYEQYF.